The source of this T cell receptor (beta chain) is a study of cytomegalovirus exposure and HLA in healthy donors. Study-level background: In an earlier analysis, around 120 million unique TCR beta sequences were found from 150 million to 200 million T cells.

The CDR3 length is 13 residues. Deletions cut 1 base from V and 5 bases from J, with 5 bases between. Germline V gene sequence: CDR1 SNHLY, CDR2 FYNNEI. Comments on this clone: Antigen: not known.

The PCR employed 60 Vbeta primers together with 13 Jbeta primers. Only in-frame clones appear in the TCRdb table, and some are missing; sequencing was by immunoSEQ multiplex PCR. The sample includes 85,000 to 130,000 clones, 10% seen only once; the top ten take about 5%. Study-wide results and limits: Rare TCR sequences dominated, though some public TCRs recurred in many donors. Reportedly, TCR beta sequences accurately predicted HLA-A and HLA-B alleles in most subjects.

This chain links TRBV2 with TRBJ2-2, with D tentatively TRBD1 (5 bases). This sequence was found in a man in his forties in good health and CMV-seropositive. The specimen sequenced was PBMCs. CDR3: CASSEGQTGELFF. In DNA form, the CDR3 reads TGTGCCAGCAGTGAAGGACAGACCGGGGAGCTGTTTTTT.